This T cell receptor beta chain appears in the sequencing data of a study of OX40 agonist ivuxolimab in advanced cancers. The wider study: Partial responses were recorded for three patients, including one with hepatocellular carcinoma and two with cutaneous melanoma.

The germline V and J ends were trimmed by 5 bases and 3 bases, with 13 bases remaining between them. The CDR3 spans 15 residues. The germline CDR1 and CDR2 sequences are SEHNR and FQNEAQ (reference sequence). Comment on this clone: The antigen is unknown.

Study conclusions and caveats: On average, CD8+ T cells had more expanded clones than CD4+. At 0.1 to 3.0 mg/kg and by week 6, clonal expansion occurred in CD4+ and CD8+ blood T cells. Low clonal expansion, among the lowest seen, marked partial responders at 0.1-3.0 mg/kg.

TCRdb keeps only in-frame clones here, not all; method: immunoSEQ multiplex PCR. Among some 40,000 clones listed, around 93% were seen once. The starting material was CD4+ or CD8+ T cells sorted from blood, obtained in a trial of the OX40 agonist ivuxolimab. The sequence came from an adult with an advanced solid tumor such as melanoma, head and neck, liver or kidney cancer. The chain combines TRBV7-9 with TRBJ2-2; tentative D call: TRBD1 (6 bases). The CDR3 is CASSARDTHTGELFF. The CDR3, as DNA: TGTGCCAGCAGCGCACGGGACACCCACACCGGGGAGCTGTTTTTT.